The 32 T cell receptor beta chains reported below all come from one sample, sequenced in a study of T cells after yellow fever vaccination. TCRdb recomputed calls from the 5' RACE reads with MiXCR, one row per CDR3 protein. The repertoire has about 260,000 distinct CDR3 sequences, roughly 5.2% of them found once; the top ten carry 3% to 4%. The specimen comprised CD4+ T cells sorted from PBMCs, sampled on the day of the yellow fever booster vaccination. The receptors were gathered from a young man who received the YFV17D yellow fever vaccine.

This clonotype was counted ten times or more. The chain couples TRBV20-1 to TRBJ2-7, with no clear D. The germline CDR1 and CDR2 sequences are DFQATT and SNEGSKA (reference sequence). Trimming took off 3 bases at V and 5 bases at J, with 11 bases between the two ends. The CDR3 spans 12 residues. CDR3 bases: TGCAGTGCTAGGTCGTCAGGTCACGAGCAGTACGTC. Translation gives CSARSSGHEQYV.

This clonotype showed up just a few times. The rearrangement joins TRBV18 to TRBJ2-6, with D maybe TRBD1 (6 bases). CDR1 is KGHSH, CDR2 LQKENI, per germline. Trimming took off 6 bases at V and 0 bases at J, with 27 bases between the two ends. The CDR3 is made up of 21 amino acids. The chain's CDR3 is CASSPRPGHRQHYSGANVLTF. DNA of the CDR3: TGTGCCAGCTCCCCGAGACCGGGACACAGACAACACTACTCTGGGGCCAACGTCCTGACTTTC.

This clonotype was seen more than once but under ten times. The chain joins TRBV7-2 to TRBJ1-6, with D possibly being TRBD1 (6 bases). Germline-derived CDR1 and CDR2 are SGHTA and FQGNSA. The germline V and J ends were trimmed by 5 bases and 11 bases, with 22 bases remaining between them. CDR3 length equals 16 residues. The CDR3 protein is CASSTRRTAGLPPLHF. DNA for the CDR3: TGTGCCAGCAGCACCAGACGGACAGCAGGCTTGCCACCCCTCCACTTT.

This clonotype was counted a few times. The chain joins TRBV5-1 to TRBJ2-3; D unresolved. The germline V and J ends were trimmed by 4 bases and 2 bases, with 20 bases remaining between them. CDR3 size: 17 residues. CDR1 and CDR2 from the germline V gene are SGHRS and YFSETQ. CDR3 coding DNA: TGCGCCAGCAGCCTTAGGGCACTGGGGTCTACCACAGATACGCAGTATTTT. This translates into CASSLRALGSTTDTQYF.

The table lists this clonotype with a few counts. The gene calls are TRBV20-1 and TRBJ2-3; TRBD2 aligns across 8 bases. This CDR3 region has 15 residues. V lost 2 bases and J lost 2; bases outside the gene matches: 6. Germline V CDR1 and CDR2: DFQATT, SNEGSKA (reference sequence). The CDR3 loop reads CSARSSGGFTDTQYF. CDR3 bases: TGCAGTGCTAGATCCAGCGGGGGTTTCACAGATACGCAGTATTTT.

This clonotype has ten or more counts. The chain carries TRBV15 and TRBJ2-1; 8 nucleotides match TRBD2. With 5 bases clipped from V and 8 bases from J, the junction kept 11 bases outside the gene matches. The CDR3 contains 15 residues. The germline CDR1 and CDR2 sequences are LNHNV and YYDKDF (reference sequence). CDR3 DNA: TGTGCCACCAGCCAAAGCGGGGGCCTTTGGTATGAGCAGTTCTTC. This codes for CATSQSGGLWYEQFF.

The chain uses TRBV4-1 and TRBJ2-3, with D maybe TRBD2 (6 bases). Between the trimmed V and J ends, which lost 1 base and 2 bases, there was a span of 13 bases. Germline assignment: CDR1 MGHRA and CDR2 YSYEKL. CDR3 length equals 16 residues. CDR3 loop: CASSQVVGGLTDTQYF. The CDR3, as DNA: TGCGCCAGCAGCCAAGTGGTGGGGGGACTCACAGATACGCAGTATTTT.

This clonotype was counted between two and nine times. V is TRBV5-1 and J is TRBJ2-4; TRBD1 matches at 10 bases. There are 13 residues in the CDR3. After removal of 4 bases from V and 8 bases from J, the junction contained 3 bases not matched to a gene. Per germline, CDR1 SGHRS and CDR2 YFSETQ. CDR3 nucleotides: TGCGCCAGCAGCCGCGGACAGGGGGACATTCAGTACTTC. This sequence encodes CASSRGQGDIQYF.

The chain carries TRBV24-1 and TRBJ2-5; possible D gene TRBD1, 6 bases. Germline CDR1 reads KGHDR; CDR2 reads SFDVKD. CDR3 length: 14 residues. Deletions cut 2 bases from V and 3 bases from J, with 9 bases between. CDR3: CATSDSRTEETQYF. CDR3 coding DNA: TGTGCCACCAGTGATTCGCGGACAGAAGAGACCCAGTACTTC.

In this sample, this clonotype turned up many times. V is TRBV7-9 and J is TRBJ2-2; D unclear. CDR3 length: 14 amino acids. Germline loops: CDR1 SEHNR, CDR2 FQNEAQ (reference sequence). V gave up 2 bases and J gave up 1 base, with 5 bases separating them. The CDR3 sequence: CASSLTMNTGELFF. As DNA, the CDR3 is TGTGCCAGCAGCTTAACGATGAACACCGGGGAGCTGTTTTTT. Supplemented by reference TRBV7-9 and TRBJ2-2, the full variable domain reads DTGVSQNPRHKITKRGQNVTFRCDPISEHNRLYWYRQTLGQGPEFLTYFQNEAQLEKSRLLSDRFSAERPKGSFSTLEIQRTEQGDSAMYLCASSLTMNTGELFFGEGSRLTVL.

This clonotype was recorded at least ten times. This chain uses TRBV15 with TRBJ1-5, with D perhaps matching TRBD1 (6 bases). The V end lost 1 base, the J end lost 2 bases, and 12 bases lay between the germline ends. This CDR3 is 16 amino acids long. CDR1 and CDR2 from the germline V gene are LNHNV and YYDKDF (reference sequence). The CDR3 DNA reads as TGTGCCACCAGCAGAGTAGGGGGTATGGGCAATCAGCCCCAGCATTTT. Protein sequence: CATSRVGGMGNQPQHF.

This sequence joins TRBV11-1 and TRBJ1-1; perhaps TRBD1 as D (5 bases). V was clipped by 5 bases and J by 5 bases, with 12 bases between them. CDR3 length: 13 residues. Germline CDR1 SGHAT, CDR2 FQDESV (reference sequence). CDR3 sequence reads: CASSRAGGTEAFF. The CDR3 nucleotides are TGTGCCAGCAGCCGAGCCGGGGGGACTGAAGCTTTCTTT.

This clonotype has just a few counts. The V gene is TRBV7-2, the J gene TRBJ1-6; perhaps TRBD1 as D (6 bases). The germline gives CDR1 SGHTA, CDR2 FQGNSA. The CDR3 consists of 15 residues. The V gene lost 8 bases and the J gene lost 6 bases, with 17 bases spanning the gap. CDR3 sequence (DNA): TGTGCCAGCGGATCCCAGGGGAGGGTTAATTCACCCCTCCACTTT. It encodes CASGSQGRVNSPLHF.

This chain links TRBV21-1 with TRBJ1-1; the table's D call of TRBD1 was not tested on the DNA. TRBV21-1 is designated a pseudogene. CDR3 length equals 15 residues. The DNA of the CDR3 is TGTGCCAGCAGCGAATGCCCGGGGGAGAGGACTGAAGCTTTCTTT. It is translated as CASSECPGERTEAFF.

This clonotype was detected only a few times. The V call is TRBV12-3 or TRBV12-4, the J call TRBJ2-1; 7 positions match TRBD2. The ends lost 11 bases at V and 7 bases at J; junction bases unmatched: 8. This CDR3 is 12 amino acids long. In nucleotides, the CDR3 is TGTGCCCGACCTGGGGGGGTTAATGAGCAGTTCTTC. Amino acid sequence: CARPGGVNEQFF.

This clonotype was seen ten or more times. The chain combines TRBV4-1 with TRBJ1-4, with a tentative D call TRBD1 (5 bases). V lost 0 bases and J 5 bases, leaving 19 bases between the germline ends. CDR1 and CDR2 from the germline V gene are MGHRA and YSYEKL. The CDR3 spans 18 residues. Here the CDR3 reads CASSQDRSGLATNEKLFF. DNA for the CDR3: TGCGCCAGCAGCCAAGATAGGTCAGGGTTGGCGACAAATGAAAAACTGTTTTTT.

This clonotype was counted at least ten times. V gene TRBV7-3 combines with J gene TRBJ2-2, with TRBD2 matching 13 bases. The CDR3 is 14 residues long. V lost 5 bases and J lost 8; bases outside the gene matches: 2. The germline V gene has CDR1 SGHTA and CDR2 FQGTGA. This chain's CDR3 is CASSGLAGEGELFF. The DNA for the CDR3 is TGTGCCAGCAGCGGACTAGCGGGGGAAGGGGAGCTGTTTTTT.

This clonotype showed up just a few times. The chain uses TRBV12-3 or TRBV12-4 and TRBJ1-4; no clear D. V shed 5 bases and J shed 7 bases, with 17 bases lying between them. There are 15 residues in the CDR3. CDR3 amino acids: CASSPGLIGSEKLFF. CDR3 DNA sequence: TGTGCCAGCAGTCCTGGGTTAATCGGTAGTGAAAAACTGTTTTTT.

This clonotype showed up just a few times. The V gene is TRBV10-3, the J gene TRBJ2-1; 9 nucleotides match TRBD1. Germline trimming cut 3 bases from V and 6 bases from J; bases unmatched to any gene: 3. The CDR3 spans 14 residues. Germline CDR1 ENHRY, CDR2 SYGVKD. In nucleotides, the CDR3 is TGTGCCATCAGTGAAGACAGGGGGTTCAATGAGCAGTTCTTC. Protein product: CAISEDRGFNEQFF.

A few counts support this clonotype. This chain links TRBV7-9 with TRBJ2-2; D assignment may be TRBD1 or TRBD2 (5 bases each). Trimming cost V 4 bases and J 5 bases, with 14 bases left between them. In germline, CDR1 is SEHNR, CDR2 FQNEAQ (reference sequence). The CDR3 totals 15 residues. CDR3 region: CASSWGSGVTGELFF. The CDR3 nucleotides read TGTGCCAGCAGCTGGGGGTCCGGGGTAACCGGGGAGCTGTTTTTT. Filled out from reference TRBV7-9 and TRBJ2-2, the complete variable domain reads DTGVSQNPRHKITKRGQNVTFRCDPISEHNRLYWYRQTLGQGPEFLTYFQNEAQLEKSRLLSDRFSAERPKGSFSTLEIQRTEQGDSAMYLCASSWGSGVTGELFFGEGSRLTVL.

DNA for the CDR3: TGTGCCAGCAGTTCCCGCCCCTCGGGGATTAATGAGCAGTTCTTC. It is translated as CASSSRPSGINEQFF. The gene calls are TRBV5-4 and TRBJ2-1, with D possibly matching TRBD2 (5 bases). CDR1 and CDR2 (germline): SGHNT, YYREEE (reference sequence). The V end lost 5 bases, the J end lost 7 bases, and 19 bases lay between the germline ends. The CDR3 totals 15 residues.

In this sample, this clonotype turned up a few times. The gene calls are TRBV13 and TRBJ1-1; 7 bases line up with TRBD1. Germline V CDR1 and CDR2: PRHDT, FYEKMQ (reference sequence). V lost 0 bases, J lost 5 bases, and 6 bases stayed unmatched. The CDR3 is 15 residues long. The CDR3 protein is CASSLGAPGGTEAFF. CDR3 nucleotides: TGTGCCAGCAGCTTAGGGGCCCCAGGGGGGACTGAAGCTTTCTTT.

Only a few counts were recorded for this clonotype. The chain has TRBV20-1 and TRBJ1-2; TRBD1 is a possible D gene (5 bases). The CDR3 extends over 12 amino acids. Germline lookup yields CDR1 DFQATT and CDR2 SNEGSKA (reference sequence). V was clipped by 3 bases and J by 5 bases, with 10 bases between them. The CDR3 coding sequence is TGCAGTGCTAGTGAGGGGTCGTATGGCTACACCTTC. Amino acid sequence: CSASEGSYGYTF.

A few counts support this clonotype. This chain links TRBV6-1 with TRBJ2-1; 7 bases are a match to TRBD1. The CDR3 covers 14 residues. Germline-derived CDR1 and CDR2 are MNHNS and SASEGT. The V gene end was trimmed by 4 bases and the J gene end by 6 bases; junction bases not matched to a gene: 6. CDR3 sequence (DNA): TGTGCCAGCAGTGGAGACAGGGCTCGCAATGAGCAGTTCTTC. It specifies CASSGDRARNEQFF.

This clonotype occurred many times. The V gene is TRBV12-3 or TRBV12-4, the J gene TRBJ2-1; weak D call: TRBD1 (5 bases). This CDR3 comprises 13 residues. Deletions cut 5 bases from V and 4 bases from J, with 9 bases between. The DNA for the CDR3 is TGTGCCAGCAGTATACGACAGTACAATGAGCAGTTCTTC. Amino acid sequence: CASSIRQYNEQFF.

In this sample, this clonotype turned up many times. V usage is TRBV12-3 or TRBV12-4 and J usage is TRBJ2-7, with 10 bases matching TRBD2. The ends lost 5 bases at V and 2 bases at J; junction bases unmatched: 9. CDR3 length equals 16 residues. CDR3 residues: CASSPSSGGNPYEQYF. DNA of the CDR3: TGTGCCAGCAGTCCCTCTAGCGGGGGCAATCCCTACGAGCAGTACTTC.

The chain carries TRBV10-2 and TRBJ1-4; TRBD1 agrees at 7 bases. CDR1 and CDR2 (germline): WSHSY, SAAADI. V shed 10 bases and J 8 bases; nucleotides not matched to a gene: 7. The length of the CDR3 is 12 residues. The CDR3 spells CATNRGGEKLFF. CDR3 bases: TGCGCCACCAACAGGGGAGGGGAAAAACTGTTTTTT.

There are a few counts of this clonotype. The chain is built from TRBV5-1 and TRBJ1-1; no reliable D call. The CDR3 sequence is 14 residues long. The germline V gene encodes CDR1 SGHRS and CDR2 YFSETQ. V lost 0 bases and J 7 bases, leaving 13 bases between the germline ends. CDR3 protein: CASSLAGAGDEAFF. As DNA, the CDR3 is TGCGCCAGCAGCTTGGCGGGAGCCGGAGATGAAGCTTTCTTT.

This clonotype came up many times. The chain has TRBV6-2 or TRBV6-3 and TRBJ2-7; maybe TRBD1 (6 bases). Germline lookup yields CDR1 MNHEY and CDR2 SVGEGT. The CDR3 consists of 14 residues. The germline V and J ends were trimmed by 5 bases and 3 bases, with 14 bases remaining between them. The CDR3 is CASSTLTGFYEQYF. In DNA, the CDR3 is TGTGCCAGCAGTACGCTCACAGGGTTCTACGAGCAGTACTTC.

This clonotype has more than one count but fewer than ten. V is TRBV4-3 and J is TRBJ1-2, with D tentatively TRBD1 (6 bases). The CDR3 spans 16 residues. CDR1 and CDR2 (germline): LGHNA, YSLEER. V dropped 0 bases and J dropped 2 bases, with 13 bases sitting between them. The CDR3 loop reads CASSQDPQGSNYGYTF. DNA of the CDR3: TGCGCCAGCAGCCAAGACCCGCAGGGGTCCAACTATGGCTACACCTTC.

The table lists this clonotype with a few counts. The chain has TRBV4-2 and TRBJ2-5; 9 positions agree with TRBD1. There are 15 residues in the CDR3. The V and J ends lost 3 bases and 2 bases, in that order; junction bases with no gene match: 4. The V gene's germline CDR1 is LGHNA and CDR2 YNFKEQ. The CDR3 here is CASSHKGQGQETQYF. In nucleotides, the CDR3 is TGTGCCAGCAGCCATAAAGGACAGGGGCAAGAGACCCAGTACTTC.

V gene TRBV27 combines with J gene TRBJ2-7; TRBD1 or TRBD2 may be the D gene (6 bases each). V was clipped by 5 bases and J by 6 bases, with 26 bases between them. Germline CDR1 and CDR2: MNHEY and SMNVEV (reference sequence). This CDR3 has 17 amino acids. DNA of the CDR3: TGTGCCAGCAGTCCGTCTCTAATCAGGGGACTCATCCCCGAGCAGTACTTC. Protein product: CASSPSLIRGLIPEQYF.